The next 25 T cell receptor beta chains were all read from a single sample in a study of OX40 agonist ivuxolimab in advanced cancers. Sequencing used immunoSEQ multiplex PCR; TCRdb keeps in-frame clones, though not all of them. This table has some 85,000 clones, less than 95% appearing once. Sequences were derived from CD4+ or CD8+ T cells sorted from blood, sampled in a trial of the OX40 agonist ivuxolimab. Receptors originate from an adult with an advanced solid tumor such as melanoma, head and neck, liver or kidney cancer.

J is TRBJ2-7 and V is TRBV2; TRBD1 aligns across 8 bases. Germline lookup yields CDR1 SNHLY and CDR2 FYNNEI. CDR3 length equals 12 residues. V lost 8 bases to trimming and J lost 1 base; unmatched junction nucleotides: 1. The CDR3 spells CASRQGSYEQYF. The CDR3 nucleotides read TGTGCCAGCCGACAGGGGTCCTACGAGCAGTACTTC.

V and J are TRBV29-1 and TRBJ2-7; 10 positions agree with TRBD1. The CDR3 is made up of 13 amino acids. Germline V gives CDR1 SQVTM, CDR2 ANQGSEA. V lost 3 bases to trimming and J lost 7 bases; unmatched junction nucleotides: 6. CDR3: CSVERTGGLEQYF. The CDR3 DNA reads as TGCAGCGTTGAGAGGACAGGGGGTTTGGAGCAGTACTTC.

The genes are TRBV19 and TRBJ1-1; 9 nucleotides line up with TRBD1. Trimming cost V 8 bases and J 1 base; bases outside gene matches: 17. Germline V gives CDR1 LNHDA, CDR2 SQIVND (reference sequence). This CDR3 region has 18 residues. CDR3 protein: CASVKIPGQGRSNTEAFF. As DNA, the CDR3 is TGTGCCAGTGTCAAAATTCCGGGACAGGGAAGGTCGAACACTGAAGCTTTCTTT.

The rearrangement joins TRBV28 to TRBJ1-1; a possible D gene is TRBD1 (5 bases). This CDR3 is 12 amino acids long. Trimming took 1 base from V and 8 from J, leaving 8 bases between them. From germline, CDR1 is MDHEN and CDR2 SYDVKM. This CDR3 reads CASSLYGAEAFF. The CDR3 nucleotides read TGTGCCAGCAGTTTATACGGGGCGGAAGCTTTCTTT. The full variable domain, with the rest looked up from reference TRBV28 and TRBJ1-1, is DVKVTQSSRYLVKRTGEKVFLECVQDMDHENMFWYRQDPGLGLRLIYFSYDVKMKEKGDIPEGYSVSREKKERFSLILESASTNQTSMYLCASSLYGAEAFFGQGTRLTVV.

The table lists this clone with a count of one. The J gene is TRBJ2-5, the V gene TRBV9; TRBD1 or TRBD2 may be the D gene (5 bases each). Deletions cut 1 base from V and 2 bases from J, with 9 bases between. Germline V gives CDR1 SGDLS, CDR2 YYNGEE. This CDR3 is 14 amino acids long. CDR3 loop: CASSVFGGQETQYF. CDR3 DNA: TGTGCCAGCAGCGTATTTGGGGGTCAAGAGACCCAGTACTTC.

The gene calls are TRBV2 and TRBJ2-7; weak D call: TRBD1 (6 bases). V was pared by 5 bases and J by 2 bases, with 16 bases between. This CDR3 has 15 residues. Germline CDR1 SNHLY, CDR2 FYNNEI. Here the CDR3 reads CASSKLRDNAYEQYF. The CDR3 bases are TGTGCCAGCAGTAAACTCCGGGACAACGCCTACGAGCAGTACTTC.

This chain links TRBV25-1 with TRBJ2-7; the match to TRBD2 covers 13 bases. V lost 6 bases to trimming and J lost 5 bases; unmatched junction nucleotides: 7. The CDR3 is 15 amino acids. Germline assignment: CDR1 MGHDK and CDR2 SYGVNS. The CDR3 spells CASRPGLAGRDEQYF. Written as DNA, the CDR3 is TGTGCCAGCAGGCCGGGACTAGCGGGACGCGACGAGCAGTACTTC.

The chain recombines TRBV5-4 with TRBJ2-5; 7 bases map to TRBD2. Germline CDR1 is SGHNT and CDR2 is YYREEE (reference sequence). The V and J ends lost 7 bases and 4 bases, in that order; junction bases with no gene match: 4. This CDR3 has 12 residues. This CDR3 reads CASGAGRETQYF. As DNA, the CDR3 is TGTGCCAGCGGAGCGGGGCGAGAGACCCAGTACTTC.

The rearrangement links TRBV6-4 to TRBJ2-3; D could derive from TRBD1 or TRBD2 (5 bases each). Trimming took off 2 bases at V and 2 bases at J, with 14 bases between the two ends. This CDR3 contains 16 residues. Germline CDR1 reads MRHNA; CDR2 reads SNTAGT. The CDR3 is CASSDRPGRDTDTQYF. The CDR3 region has the DNA TGTGCCAGCAGTGACCGGCCGGGACGGGACACAGATACGCAGTATTTT.

The chain carries TRBV6-5 and TRBJ1-2; D perhaps matches TRBD1 (6 bases). The CDR3 extends over 12 amino acids. In germline, CDR1 is MNHEY, CDR2 SVGAGI. The V gene lost 6 bases and the J gene lost 8 bases, with 13 bases spanning the gap. CDR3 nucleotides: TGTGCCAGCAGCTACAGGGTCGGAGGCTACACCTTC. Encoded protein: CASSYRVGGYTF.

V gene TRBV7-2 combines with J gene TRBJ1-1; D is unresolved. CDR1 is SGHTA, CDR2 FQGNSA, per germline. V lost 1 base and J lost 5, with 14 bases in between. This CDR3 has 15 residues. CDR3 coding DNA: TGTGCCAGCAGCTTAGAGGCACGAGGTACGACTGAAGCTTTCTTT. Amino acids: CASSLEARGTTEAFF.

The rearrangement uses TRBV5-4 and TRBJ1-2, with 7 nucleotides matching TRBD1. V trimming: 0 bases; J trimming: 4 bases; junction bases outside the gene matches: 6. CDR3 length: 15 amino acids. In germline, CDR1 is SGHNT, CDR2 YYREEE (reference sequence). The CDR3 DNA is TGTGCCAGCAGCTTGGATATAGGGGGCGTCTATGGCTACACCTTC. Its protein product is CASSLDIGGVYGYTF.

The chain uses TRBV7-2 and TRBJ2-4, with D perhaps being TRBD1 or TRBD2 (5 bases each). This CDR3 region has 15 residues. CDR1 is SGHTA and CDR2 is FQGNSA in the germline V gene. V was pared by 0 bases and J by 9 bases, with 15 bases between. The CDR3 spells CASSLAAGDGGIQYF. DNA for the CDR3: TGTGCCAGCAGCTTAGCGGCCGGGGACGGCGGCATTCAGTACTTC.

The V call is TRBV18, the J call TRBJ2-1; 8 bases match TRBD2. The germline V gene has CDR1 KGHSH and CDR2 LQKENI. The CDR3 consists of 14 residues. J gave up 6 bases and V 6 bases, and 7 bases lay outside the gene matches. CDR3 bases: TGTGCCAGCTCGTCCGGGACTAGTGGCAATGAGCAGTTCTTC. Protein sequence: CASSSGTSGNEQFF.

The chain is built from TRBV2 and TRBJ2-7, with D tentatively TRBD1 (5 bases). The CDR3 runs to 14 residues. The germline gives CDR1 SNHLY, CDR2 FYNNEI. Trimming left V 3 bases short and J 1 base short, with 10 bases between. The CDR3 DNA sequence: TGTGCCAGCAGTGATGCCAGGGCATCCTACGAGCAGTACTTC. It encodes CASSDARASYEQYF.

The chain uses TRBV6-6 and TRBJ2-7; 7 positions match TRBD1. The J segment lost 4 bases and the V segment lost 5 bases, leaving 11 bases of the junction unmatched. Germline V gene sequence: CDR1 MNHNY, CDR2 SVGAGI (reference sequence). This CDR3 has 15 amino acids. CDR3 residues: CASSDRQGSPYEQYF. DNA of the CDR3: TGTGCCAGCAGTGACAGACAGGGCTCGCCGTACGAGCAGTACTTC.

The CDR3 DNA follows: TGTGCCAGCAGCCTAACAGACCAAGAGACCCAGTACTTC. Its protein is CASSLTDQETQYF. The chain is built from TRBV11-1 and TRBJ2-5; D gene ambiguous. The CDR3 is 13 residues long. Germline V gives CDR1 SGHAT, CDR2 FQDESV (reference sequence). The V end lost 5 bases, the J end lost 0 bases, and 7 bases lay between the germline ends.

This chain uses TRBV7-2 with TRBJ2-5; tentative D call: TRBD1 (5 bases). V lost 3 bases, J lost 6 bases, and 20 bases lay in between. Germline-derived CDR1 and CDR2 are SGHTA and FQGNSA. This CDR3 spans 16 amino acids. The CDR3 sequence is CASSFDGAQGGKTQYF. For the CDR3, the DNA is TGTGCCAGCAGCTTCGACGGAGCCCAGGGTGGAAAGACCCAGTACTTC.

In regard to this clone: One end of the junction is discordant with germline, which a read error may explain. The chain has TRBV18 and TRBJ2-7; possible D gene TRBD2, 5 bases. The length of the CDR3 is 11 residues. In germline, CDR1 is KGHSH, CDR2 LQKENI. The CDR3 DNA reads as TGTGCCAGCTCACCTGGACTTGGTGCGGACTTC. Its protein product is CASSPGLGADF.

V and J are TRBV5-1 and TRBJ1-2; D remains ambiguous. Deletions cut 5 bases from V and 7 bases from J, with 21 bases between. Germline CDR1 reads SGHRS; CDR2 reads YFSETQ. The CDR3 consists of 15 residues. The CDR3 spells CASSRTDYSLGGYTF. In DNA form, the CDR3 reads TGCGCCAGCAGTAGGACGGACTATTCCCTAGGTGGCTACACCTTC. The full variable domain, with the rest looked up from reference TRBV5-1 and TRBJ1-2, is KAGVTQTPRYLIKTRGQQVTLSCSPISGHRSVSWYQQTPGQGLQFLFEYFSETQRNKGNFPGRFSGRQFSNSRSEMNVSTLELGDSALYLCASSRTDYSLGGYTFGSGTRLTVV.

This chain connects TRBV28 to TRBJ2-6, with D perhaps TRBD1 or TRBD2 (5 bases each). Trimming pared 7 bases from V and 1 base from J, leaving 11 bases between. Looked up from germline, CDR1 is MDHEN and CDR2 is SYDVKM. The CDR3 is 15 amino acids. CDR3 in amino acids: CASTGWGSGANVLTF. DNA of the CDR3: TGTGCCAGCACCGGGTGGGGGTCTGGGGCCAACGTCCTGACTTTC. Together with reference TRBV28 and TRBJ2-6, the CDR3 gives the full variable domain: DVKVTQSSRYLVKRTGEKVFLECVQDMDHENMFWYRQDPGLGLRLIYFSYDVKMKEKGDIPEGYSVSREKKERFSLILESASTNQTSMYLCASTGWGSGANVLTFGAGSRLTVL.

This chain uses TRBV28 with TRBJ2-5; 12 bases are a match to TRBD2. V shed 5 bases, J shed 5 bases, and the junction held 12 bases outside the gene matches. This CDR3 is 17 amino acids long. Looked up from germline, CDR1 is MDHEN and CDR2 is SYDVKM. CDR3 DNA sequence: TGTGCCAGCAGTCCCTATCGACTAGCGGGAGTGCGGGAGACCCAGTACTTC. It translates to CASSPYRLAGVRETQYF.

The chain carries TRBV9 and TRBJ2-3, with unresolved D. Germline V gives CDR1 SGDLS, CDR2 YYNGEE. V lost 0 bases to trimming and J lost 0 bases, with 11 bases between them. This CDR3 is 16 amino acids long. CDR3 nucleotides: TGTGCCAGCAGCGTAGGAGACACGAGGAGCACAGATACGCAGTATTTT. Translated, it gives CASSVGDTRSTDTQYF. Looking up the rest from reference TRBV9 and TRBJ2-3 gives the full variable domain: DSGVTQTPKHLITATGQRVTLRCSPRSGDLSVYWYQQSLDQGLQFLIQYYNGEERAKGNILERFSAQQFPDLHSELNLSSLELGDSALYFCASSVGDTRSTDTQYFGPGTRLTVL.

This chain connects TRBV18 to TRBJ1-2; 7 bases fit TRBD1. The CDR3 covers 15 residues. Trimming at V came to 3 bases and at J to 5 bases, leaving 9 bases not matched to a gene. In germline, CDR1 is KGHSH, CDR2 LQKENI. CDR3 sequence: CASSPTGQTNYGYTF. The CDR3 DNA reads TGTGCCAGCTCACCTACGGGACAGACAAATTATGGCTACACCTTC. The variable domain in full, with the rest retrieved from reference TRBV18 and TRBJ1-2, is NAGVMQNPRHLVRRRGQEARLRCSPMKGHSHVYWYRQLPEEGLKFMVYLQKENIIDESGMPKERFSAEFPKEGPSILRIQQVVRGDSAAYFCASSPTGQTNYGYTFGSGTRLTVV.

The rearrangement uses TRBV29-1 and TRBJ2-3; 7 nucleotides agree with TRBD1. The germline gives CDR1 SQVTM, CDR2 ANQGSEA. The CDR3 covers 12 residues. V shed 6 bases and J 10 bases; nucleotides not matched to a gene: 10. CDR3 sequence: CSVGVTGDPQYF. CDR3 DNA: TGCAGCGTAGGCGTAACAGGGGACCCGCAGTATTTT.